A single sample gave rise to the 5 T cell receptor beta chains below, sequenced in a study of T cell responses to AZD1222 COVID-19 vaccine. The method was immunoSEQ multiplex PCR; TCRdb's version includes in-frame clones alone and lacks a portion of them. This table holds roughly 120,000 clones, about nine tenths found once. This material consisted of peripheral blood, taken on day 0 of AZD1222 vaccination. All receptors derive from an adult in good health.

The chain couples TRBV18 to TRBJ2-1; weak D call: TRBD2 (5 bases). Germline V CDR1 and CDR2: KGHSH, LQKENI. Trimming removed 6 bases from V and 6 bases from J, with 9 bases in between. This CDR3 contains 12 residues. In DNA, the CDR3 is TGTGCCAGCTCTCCGGAGGCCAATGAGCAGTTCTTC. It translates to CASSPEANEQFF.

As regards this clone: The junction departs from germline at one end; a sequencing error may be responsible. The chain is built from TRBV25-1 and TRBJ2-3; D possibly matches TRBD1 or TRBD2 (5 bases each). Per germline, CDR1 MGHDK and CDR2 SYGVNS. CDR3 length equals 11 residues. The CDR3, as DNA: TGTGCCATCAGTCTGGGGACTACGCAGTATTTT. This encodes CAISLGTTQYF.

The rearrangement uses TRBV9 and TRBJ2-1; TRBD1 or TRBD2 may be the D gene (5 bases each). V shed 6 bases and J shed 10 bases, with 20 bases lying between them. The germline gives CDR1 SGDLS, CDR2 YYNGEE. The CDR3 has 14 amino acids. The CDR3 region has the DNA TGTGCCAGCACCCTCCTCGGGGCCCCGAGCGAGCAGTTCTTC. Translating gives CASTLLGAPSEQFF.

CDR3 sequence (DNA): TGTGCCAGCAGTCCGCAAACAGGGGGCACTGAAGCTTTCTTT. Amino acid sequence: CASSPQTGGTEAFF. The genes are TRBV6-6 and TRBJ1-1, with 8 bases matching TRBD1. The trim removed 5 bases at V and 4 bases at J, leaving 6 bases unmatched. Germline CDR1 reads MNHNY; CDR2 reads SVGAGI (reference sequence). The CDR3 is made up of 14 amino acids.

The chain's CDR3 is CASSWRASSTDTQYF. The CDR3 DNA reads TGTGCCAGCAGCTGGCGGGCGTCGAGCACAGATACGCAGTATTTT. The chain has TRBV7-2 and TRBJ2-3, with D possibly being TRBD2 (5 bases). This CDR3 is built from 15 residues. The V gene's germline CDR1 is SGHTA and CDR2 FQGNSA. The V gene lost 4 bases and the J gene lost 0 bases, with 11 bases spanning the gap.